The present entry profiles one T cell receptor beta chain with its context. Its target is unknown. Germline is not matched at one junction end, which may reflect a read error. This CDR3 is 13 amino acids long. Per the germline V gene, CDR1 is DFQATT and CDR2 is SNEGSKA (reference sequence). The data were taken from a study of blood T cells in healthy people across ages. Study results and limitations: There was no known CMV status for donors, so expanded clonotype changes were possibly confounded.

Alongside a J-beta primer mix, a sample-barcoded 5' primer served in a second PCR lasting roughly 6 to 11 cycles. TCRdb re-derived calls from the 5' RACE reads in MiXCR, one entry per CDR3 protein. In the table there are over a million distinct CDR3 sequences, approximately 42% of which are singletons. Peripheral blood samples of 9 to 10 milliliters were drawn from each donor. The chain combines TRBV20-1 with TRBJ2-7; D gene uncertain. The source material was blood. The TCR was taken from a woman aged 18-35 years in good health. The CDR3 loop reads CSAAPTSQYERYF. For the CDR3, the DNA is TGCAGTGCCGCCCCGACAAGTCAGTACGAGCGGTACTTC.